This T cell receptor (beta chain) was recovered during a study of low-dose radiotherapy and immunotherapy resistance in tumors. Study details: Participants in Cohort 1 were administered 0.5 Gy per fraction at 2-week intervals, to a cumulative dose of 6.5 Gy. On cycle 1 day 1, patients started four cycles of oral aspirin 300 mg daily.

As to time point: before trial treatment. Ipilimumab, nivolumab, aspirin, low-dose cyclophosphamide and low-dose radiotherapy were administered to donors. Eligible patients bore advanced solid tumors devoid of tumor-infiltrating lymphocytes. V lost 6 bases and J lost 2, with 14 bases in between. This CDR3 region has 14 residues. CDR1 is SGHRS and CDR2 is YFSETQ in the germline V gene. TRAV and TRBV primers primed cDNA for both TCRalpha and TCRbeta. A roughly 20-cycle PCR with a constant-region primer and V-primer adapter amplified TCRs. TCRdb fed the reads into MiXCR, producing one record per CDR3 protein. The sample yields roughly 76,000 distinct CDR3 sequences, 15% to 20% seen once. At least ten counts were recorded for this clonotype.

The chain has TRBV5-1 and TRBJ2-5, with D unclear. The specimen comprised PBMCs, sampled before treatment. The TCR originated in a male donor with prostate cancer. The CDR3 sequence is CASTISSTQETQYF. The DNA of the CDR3 is TGCGCCAGCACAATAAGCAGCACACAAGAGACCCAGTACTTC.